The rows below give T cell receptor beta chains drawn from one sample of a study of cytomegalovirus exposure and HLA in healthy donors. The table came from immunoSEQ multiplex PCR; TCRdb's copy has only in-frame clones and leaves some out. The sample lists about 79,000 clones, less than 80% occurring once. The source material was PBMCs. The source is a man aged 40-49 years in good health and CMV-seropositive. Both conserved end residues are part of each CDR3. Fields, in order: D gene, J gene, V gene, clone size, CDR3 DNA, CDR3 protein. A D gene is named only where the DNA matches it firmly. Not every row has a clone size; where given, it reads once, few, many or a size class.

D gene: .
J gene: TRBJ2-2
V gene: TRBV5-6
clone size: few
CDR3 DNA: TGTGCCAGCGCTAAGGGGTTAGGGGAGCTGTTTTTT
CDR3 protein: CASAKGLGELFF

D gene: TRBD2
J gene: TRBJ2-1
V gene: TRBV19
clone size: .
CDR3 DNA: TGTGCCAGTAGTATACGTCGCCTAGCGGAAAACAATGAGCAGTTCTTC
CDR3 protein: CASSIRRLAENNEQFF

D gene: .
J gene: TRBJ1-1
V gene: TRBV2
clone size: .
CDR3 DNA: TGTGCCAGCAGTGACCCCGCGGGGGGCACTGAAGCTTTCTTT
CDR3 protein: CASSDPAGGTEAFF

D gene: .
J gene: TRBJ2-1
V gene: TRBV14
clone size: .
CDR3 DNA: TGTGCCAGCAGCCGAGTAAGCGGTGAGCAGTTCTTC
CDR3 protein: CASSRVSGEQFF

D gene: TRBD1
J gene: TRBJ1-1
V gene: TRBV7-2
clone size: .
CDR3 DNA: TGTGCCAGCAGGACAGGGGAGGCCACTGAAGCTTTCTTT
CDR3 protein: CASRTGEATEAFF

D gene: .
J gene: TRBJ1-1
V gene: TRBV6-5
clone size: few
CDR3 DNA: TGTGCCAGCAGTTACTCGAAGGGAGTGGGCACTGAAGCTTTCTTT
CDR3 protein: CASSYSKGVGTEAFF

D gene: TRBD2
J gene: TRBJ2-3
V gene: TRBV5-1
clone size: .
CDR3 DNA: TGCGCCAGCAGCTTGCAGGGACTAGCGGGAGGAGATACGCAGTATTTT
CDR3 protein: CASSLQGLAGGDTQYF

D gene: .
J gene: TRBJ1-1
V gene: TRBV4-1
clone size: .
CDR3 DNA: TGCGCCAGCAGCCCTACCATTTCTCTTAAGAGGACTGAGGCTTTCTTT
CDR3 protein: CASSPTISLKRTEAFF

D gene: TRBD1
J gene: TRBJ1-2
V gene: TRBV15
clone size: .
CDR3 DNA: TGTGCCACCAGCAGAGATAATCCAGGGGGAGGCTACACCTTC
CDR3 protein: CATSRDNPGGGYTF

D gene: .
J gene: TRBJ1-1
V gene: TRBV7-2
clone size: .
CDR3 DNA: TGTGCCAGCAGCTTCTGGGAGGGTGGGGCTTTCTTT
CDR3 protein: CASSFWEGGAFF

D gene: .
J gene: TRBJ2-5
V gene: TRBV5-4
clone size: .
CDR3 DNA: TGTGCCAGCAGCTCCCAGGCGCAAGAGACCCAGTACTTC
CDR3 protein: CASSSQAQETQYF

D gene: .
J gene: TRBJ1-1
V gene: TRBV18
clone size: .
CDR3 DNA: TGTGCCAGCTCCAGACTTGGGGCGAACACTGAAGCTTTCTTT
CDR3 protein: CASSRLGANTEAFF

D gene: TRBD1
J gene: TRBJ1-6
V gene: TRBV18
clone size: .
CDR3 DNA: TGTGCCAGCTCACCGGACAGGGCAAATTCACCCCTCCACTTT
CDR3 protein: CASSPDRANSPLHF

D gene: .
J gene: TRBJ2-3
V gene: TRBV30
clone size: .
CDR3 DNA: TGTGCCTGGAGTGAGGGGGGGCCTACAGATACGCAGTATTTT
CDR3 protein: CAWSEGGPTDTQYF

D gene: .
J gene: TRBJ2-5
V gene: TRBV10-3
clone size: .
CDR3 DNA: TGTGCCATCAGCCCAGGGAAGGAGACCCAGTACTTC
CDR3 protein: CAISPGKETQYF

D gene: TRBD1
J gene: TRBJ2-3
V gene: TRBV7-2
clone size: .
CDR3 DNA: TGTGCCAGCAGCTCAGGGACAGGGAATACGCAGTATTTT
CDR3 protein: CASSSGTGNTQYF

D gene: .
J gene: TRBJ2-5
V gene: TRBV29-1
clone size: few
CDR3 DNA: TGCAGCGCTGGGTCGGCAGGGCCCCAAGAGACCCAGTACTTC
CDR3 protein: CSAGSAGPQETQYF

D gene: .
J gene: TRBJ2-1
V gene: TRBV5-6
clone size: .
CDR3 DNA: TGTGCCAGCAGCTCTGGGACATCTTGGAGCTCCTACAATGAGCAGTTCTTC
CDR3 protein: CASSSGTSWSSYNEQFF

D gene: .
J gene: TRBJ1-2
V gene: TRBV7-9
clone size: .
CDR3 DNA: TGTGCCAGCAGCTTAGCGGAGGGCGTAACGTGCGGCTACACCTTC
CDR3 protein: CASSLAEGVTCGYTF

D gene: TRBD1
J gene: TRBJ2-1
V gene: TRBV9
clone size: .
CDR3 DNA: TGTGCCAGCAGCGTAGGAATGGGACAGACCAGCTCCTACAATGAGCAGTTCTTC
CDR3 protein: CASSVGMGQTSSYNEQFF

D gene: .
J gene: TRBJ1-1
V gene: TRBV13
clone size: once
CDR3 DNA: TGTGCCAGCAGCTTAGCCCGGGCCTCCGACGGGGAGAAAGCTTTCTTT
CDR3 protein: CASSLARASDGEKAFF

D gene: .
J gene: TRBJ2-3
V gene: TRBV13
clone size: once
CDR3 DNA: TGTGCCAGCCGAGCGGGCGGGACAGATACGCAGTATTTT
CDR3 protein: CASRAGGTDTQYF

D gene: .
J gene: TRBJ1-2
V gene: TRBV15
clone size: once
CDR3 DNA: TGTGCCACCAGCATCGACAGTAACTATGGCTACACCTTC
CDR3 protein: CATSIDSNYGYTF

D gene: .
J gene: TRBJ1-1
V gene: TRBV29-1
clone size: .
CDR3 DNA: TGCAGCGTTGGAGACACTGAAGCTTTCTTT
CDR3 protein: CSVGDTEAFF

D gene: TRBD2
J gene: TRBJ2-7
V gene: TRBV15
clone size: .
CDR3 DNA: TGTGCCACCAGCAGAGGCGGGAGCTCCTACGAGCAGTACTTC
CDR3 protein: CATSRGGSSYEQYF

D gene: .
J gene: TRBJ1-1
V gene: TRBV6-5
clone size: .
CDR3 DNA: TGTGCCAGCAGTTTCCGCAGGATCACTGAAGCTTTCTTT
CDR3 protein: CASSFRRITEAFF

D gene: .
J gene: TRBJ2-7
V gene: TRBV7-8
clone size: .
CDR3 DNA: TGTGCCAGCAGCTTAGAGCTGGGGCAGGGGTGCGAGCAGTACTTC
CDR3 protein: CASSLELGQGCEQYF

D gene: TRBD2
J gene: TRBJ2-1
V gene: TRBV18
clone size: .
CDR3 DNA: TGTGCCAGCTCCCCCGCGGCGGGAGGCCACGTTGAGCAGTTCTTC
CDR3 protein: CASSPAAGGHVEQFF

D gene: .
J gene: TRBJ1-5
V gene: TRBV6-1
clone size: .
CDR3 DNA: TGTGCCAGCAGCCTGACAGGTCCTCAGCCCCAGCATTTT
CDR3 protein: CASSLTGPQPQHF